This T cell receptor (beta chain) was recorded in a study of PD-1 blockade in classical Hodgkin lymphoma. Broader study findings: When nivolumab was started under 1 year after ASCT, patients were excluded. The origin of the repertoire differences remains undefined, with disease activity or prior therapy as possible causes. In CD4+ cells, TCR diversity went up significantly by C4D1, but in CD8+ cells it did not.

No patient escaped relapse after autologous stem cell transplantation, and brentuximab vedotin exposure varied. The data were produced by immunoSEQ multiplex PCR, yet TCRdb's version contains in-frame clones alone and is incomplete. This repertoire shows more than 12,000 clones, approximately 82% found once; its top ten account for roughly 24%. A note on this clone: Its antigen is unknown.

The input for sequencing was peripheral blood mononuclear cells (PBMCs), taken before the second cycle of nivolumab. This sequence originates from a human donor with classical Hodgkin lymphoma.

The chain's CDR3 is CASSFGYEQYF. The CDR3 coding sequence is TGTGCCAGCAGTTTTGGCTACGAGCAGTACTTC. The rearrangement uses TRBV27 and TRBJ2-7, with no clear D. V gave up 3 bases and J gave up 3 bases, with 3 bases separating them. Per germline, CDR1 MNHEY and CDR2 SMNVEV (reference sequence). This CDR3 comprises 11 residues.